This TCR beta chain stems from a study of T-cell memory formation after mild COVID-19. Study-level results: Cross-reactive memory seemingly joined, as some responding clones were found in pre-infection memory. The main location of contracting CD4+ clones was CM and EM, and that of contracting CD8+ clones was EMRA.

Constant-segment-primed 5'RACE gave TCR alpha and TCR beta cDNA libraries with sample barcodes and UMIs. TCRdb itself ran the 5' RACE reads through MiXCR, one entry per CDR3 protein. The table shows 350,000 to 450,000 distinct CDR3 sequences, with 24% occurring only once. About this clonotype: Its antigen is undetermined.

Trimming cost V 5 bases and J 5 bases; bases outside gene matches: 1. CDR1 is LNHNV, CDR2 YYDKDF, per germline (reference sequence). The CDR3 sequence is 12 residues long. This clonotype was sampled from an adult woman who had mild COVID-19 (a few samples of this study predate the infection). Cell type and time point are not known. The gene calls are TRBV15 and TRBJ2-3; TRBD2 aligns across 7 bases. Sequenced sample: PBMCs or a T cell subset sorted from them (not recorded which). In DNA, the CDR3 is TGTGCCACCAGCGGGGGGGGAGATACGCAGTATTTT. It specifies CATSGGGDTQYF.